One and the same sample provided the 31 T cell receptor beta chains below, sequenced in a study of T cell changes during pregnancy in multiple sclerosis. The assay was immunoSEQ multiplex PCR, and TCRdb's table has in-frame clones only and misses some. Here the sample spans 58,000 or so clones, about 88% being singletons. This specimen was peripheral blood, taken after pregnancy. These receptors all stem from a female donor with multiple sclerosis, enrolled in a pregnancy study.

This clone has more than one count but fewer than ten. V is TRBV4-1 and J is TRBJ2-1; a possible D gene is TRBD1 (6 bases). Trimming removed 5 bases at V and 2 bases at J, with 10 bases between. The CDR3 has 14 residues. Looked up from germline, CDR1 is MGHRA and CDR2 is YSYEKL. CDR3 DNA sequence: TGCGCCAGCAGCTCCCGGGACACCTACAATGAGCAGTTCTTC. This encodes CASSSRDTYNEQFF.

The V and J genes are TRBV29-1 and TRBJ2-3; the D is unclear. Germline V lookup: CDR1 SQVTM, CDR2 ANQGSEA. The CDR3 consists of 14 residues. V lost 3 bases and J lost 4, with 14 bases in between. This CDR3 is CSVDRIGLADTQYF. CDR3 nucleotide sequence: TGCAGCGTTGATCGCATTGGGCTCGCAGATACGCAGTATTTT.

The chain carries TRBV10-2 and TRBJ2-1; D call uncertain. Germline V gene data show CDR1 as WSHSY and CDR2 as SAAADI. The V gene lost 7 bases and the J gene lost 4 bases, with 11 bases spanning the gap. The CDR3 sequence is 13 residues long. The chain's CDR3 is CASTQDEYNEQFF. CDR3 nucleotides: TGCGCCAGCACCCAGGATGAGTACAATGAGCAGTTCTTC.

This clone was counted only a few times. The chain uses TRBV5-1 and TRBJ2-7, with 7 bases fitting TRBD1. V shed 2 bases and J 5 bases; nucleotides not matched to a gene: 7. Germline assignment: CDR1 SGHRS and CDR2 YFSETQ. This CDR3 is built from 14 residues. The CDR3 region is CASSFGTVSDEQYF. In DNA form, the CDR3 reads TGCGCCAGCAGCTTCGGGACAGTGAGCGACGAGCAGTACTTC.

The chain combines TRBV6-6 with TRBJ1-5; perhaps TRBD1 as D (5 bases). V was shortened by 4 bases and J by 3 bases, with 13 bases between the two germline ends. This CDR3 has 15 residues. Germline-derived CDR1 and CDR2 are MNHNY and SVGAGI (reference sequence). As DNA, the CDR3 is TGTGCCAGCAGTTCACGACAGAACCTCAATCAGCCCCAGCATTTT. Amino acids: CASSSRQNLNQPQHF.

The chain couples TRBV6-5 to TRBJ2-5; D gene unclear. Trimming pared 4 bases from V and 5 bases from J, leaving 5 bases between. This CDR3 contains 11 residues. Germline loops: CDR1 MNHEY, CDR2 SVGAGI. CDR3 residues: CASSWRETQYF. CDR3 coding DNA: TGTGCCAGCAGTTGGCGGGAGACCCAGTACTTC.

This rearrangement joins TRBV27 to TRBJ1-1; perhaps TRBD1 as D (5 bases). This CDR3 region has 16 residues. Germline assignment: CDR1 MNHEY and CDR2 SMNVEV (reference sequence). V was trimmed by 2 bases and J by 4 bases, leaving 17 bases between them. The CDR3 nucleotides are TGTGCCAGCAGTTTAATCGGGGGGAGTAGGGTCACTGAAGCTTTCTTT. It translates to CASSLIGGSRVTEAFF.

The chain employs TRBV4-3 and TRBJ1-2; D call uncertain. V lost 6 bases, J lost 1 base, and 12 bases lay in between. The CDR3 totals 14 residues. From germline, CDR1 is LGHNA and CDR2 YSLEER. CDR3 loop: CASRPAVYNYGYTF. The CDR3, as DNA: TGCGCCAGCAGGCCCGCGGTTTATAACTATGGCTACACCTTC.

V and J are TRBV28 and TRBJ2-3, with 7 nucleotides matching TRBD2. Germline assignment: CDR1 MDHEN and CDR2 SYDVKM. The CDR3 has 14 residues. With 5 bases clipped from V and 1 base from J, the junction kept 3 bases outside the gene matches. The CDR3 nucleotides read TGTGCCAGCAGTCTTGGGGGGGGCACAGATACGCAGTATTTT. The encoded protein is CASSLGGGTDTQYF.

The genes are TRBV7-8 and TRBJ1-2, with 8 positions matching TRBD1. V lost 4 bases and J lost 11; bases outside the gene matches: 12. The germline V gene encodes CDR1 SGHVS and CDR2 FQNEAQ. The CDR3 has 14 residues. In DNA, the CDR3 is TGTGCCAGCAGCTCAACCTCGGACAGGGCAGGTTACACCTTC. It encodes CASSSTSDRAGYTF.

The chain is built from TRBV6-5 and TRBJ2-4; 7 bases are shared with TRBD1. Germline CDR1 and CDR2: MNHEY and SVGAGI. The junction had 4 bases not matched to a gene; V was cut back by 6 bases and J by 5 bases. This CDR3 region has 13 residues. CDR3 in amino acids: CASSRGQENIQYF. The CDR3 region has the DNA TGTGCCAGCAGCCGCGGACAGGAAAACATTCAGTACTTC.

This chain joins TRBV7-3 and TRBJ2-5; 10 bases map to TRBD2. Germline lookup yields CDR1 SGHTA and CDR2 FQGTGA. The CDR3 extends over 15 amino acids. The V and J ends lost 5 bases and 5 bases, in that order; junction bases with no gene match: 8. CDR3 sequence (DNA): TGTGCCAGCAGCCCGGAGCGGGGGGGTGGGGAGACCCAGTACTTC. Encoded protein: CASSPERGGGETQYF.

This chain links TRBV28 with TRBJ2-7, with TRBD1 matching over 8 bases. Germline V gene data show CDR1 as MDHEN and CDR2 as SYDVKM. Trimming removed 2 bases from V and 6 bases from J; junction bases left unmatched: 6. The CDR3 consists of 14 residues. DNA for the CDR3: TGTGCCAGCAGTTTAGGCTGGACAGGGTCCGAGCAGTACTTC. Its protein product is CASSLGWTGSEQYF.

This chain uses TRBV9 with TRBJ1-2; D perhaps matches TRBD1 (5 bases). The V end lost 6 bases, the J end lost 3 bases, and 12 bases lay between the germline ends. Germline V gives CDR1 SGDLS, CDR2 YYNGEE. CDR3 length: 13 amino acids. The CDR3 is CASTPGHDYGYTF. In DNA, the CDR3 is TGTGCCAGCACCCCTGGACACGACTATGGCTACACCTTC.

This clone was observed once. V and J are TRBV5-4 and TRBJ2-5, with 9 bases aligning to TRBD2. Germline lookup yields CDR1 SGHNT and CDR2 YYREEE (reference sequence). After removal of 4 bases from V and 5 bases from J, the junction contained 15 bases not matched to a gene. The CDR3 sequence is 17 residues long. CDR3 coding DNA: TGTGCCAGCAGCGGGTCTGTTCGCGGGGGGGCGCGGGAGACCCAGTACTTC. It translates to CASSGSVRGGARETQYF. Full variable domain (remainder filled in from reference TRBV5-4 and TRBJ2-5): ETGVTQSPTHLIKTRGQQVTLRCSSQSGHNTVSWYQQALGQGPQFIFQYYREEENGRGNFPPRFSGLQFPNYSSELNVNALELDDSALYLCASSGSVRGGARETQYFGPGTRLLVL.

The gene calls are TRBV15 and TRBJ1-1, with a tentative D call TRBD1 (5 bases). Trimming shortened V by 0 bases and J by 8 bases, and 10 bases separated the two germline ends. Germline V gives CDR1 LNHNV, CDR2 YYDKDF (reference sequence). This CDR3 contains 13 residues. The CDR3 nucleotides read TGTGCCACCAGCAGAGAAGGGGTCGGGGAAGCTTTCTTT. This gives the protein CATSREGVGEAFF. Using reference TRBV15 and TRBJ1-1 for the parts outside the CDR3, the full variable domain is DAMVIQNPRYQVTQFGKPVTLSCSQTLNHNVMYWYQQKSSQAPKLLFHYYDKDFNNEADTPDNFQSRRPNTSFCFLDIRSPGLGDTAMYLCATSREGVGEAFFGQGTRLTVV.

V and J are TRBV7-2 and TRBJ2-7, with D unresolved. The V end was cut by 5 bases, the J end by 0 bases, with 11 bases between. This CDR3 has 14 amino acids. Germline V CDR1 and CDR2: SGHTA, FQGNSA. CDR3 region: CASSPQASSYEQYF. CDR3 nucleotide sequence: TGTGCCAGCAGCCCCCAGGCCAGCTCCTACGAGCAGTACTTC.

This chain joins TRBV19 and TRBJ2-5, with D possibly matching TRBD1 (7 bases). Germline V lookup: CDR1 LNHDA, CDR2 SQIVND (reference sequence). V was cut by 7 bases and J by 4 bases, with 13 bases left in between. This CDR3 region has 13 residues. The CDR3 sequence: CASTPGGRETQYF. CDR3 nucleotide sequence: TGTGCCAGTACCCCAGGGGGGAGAGAGACCCAGTACTTC. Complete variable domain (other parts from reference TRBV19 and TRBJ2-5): DGGITQSPKYLFRKEGQNVTLSCEQNLNHDAMYWYRQDPGQGLRLIYYSQIVNDFQKGDIAEGYSVSREKKESFPLTVTSAQKNPTAFYLCASTPGGRETQYFGPGTRLLVL.

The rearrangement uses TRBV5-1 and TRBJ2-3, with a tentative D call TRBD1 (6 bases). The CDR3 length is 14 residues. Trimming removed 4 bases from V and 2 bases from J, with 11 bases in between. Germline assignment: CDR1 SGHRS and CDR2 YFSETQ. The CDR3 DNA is TGCGCCAGCAGCGGTCAGGGACACACAGATACGCAGTATTTT. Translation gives CASSGQGHTDTQYF. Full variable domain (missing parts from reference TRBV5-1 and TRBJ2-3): KAGVTQTPRYLIKTRGQQVTLSCSPISGHRSVSWYQQTPGQGLQFLFEYFSETQRNKGNFPGRFSGRQFSNSRSEMNVSTLELGDSALYLCASSGQGHTDTQYFGPGTRLTVL.

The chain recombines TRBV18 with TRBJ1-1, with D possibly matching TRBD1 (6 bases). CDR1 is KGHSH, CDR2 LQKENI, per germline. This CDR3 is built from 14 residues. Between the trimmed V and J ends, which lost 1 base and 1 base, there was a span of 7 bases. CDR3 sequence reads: CASSPRDTNTEAFF. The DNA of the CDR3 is TGTGCCAGCTCACCACGGGACACGAACACTGAAGCTTTCTTT. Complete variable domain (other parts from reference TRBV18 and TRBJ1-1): NAGVMQNPRHLVRRRGQEARLRCSPMKGHSHVYWYRQLPEEGLKFMVYLQKENIIDESGMPKERFSAEFPKEGPSILRIQQVVRGDSAAYFCASSPRDTNTEAFFGQGTRLTVV.

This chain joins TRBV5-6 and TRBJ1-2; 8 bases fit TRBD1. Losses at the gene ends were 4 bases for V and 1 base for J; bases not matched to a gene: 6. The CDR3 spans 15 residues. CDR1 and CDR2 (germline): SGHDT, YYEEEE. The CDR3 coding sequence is TGTGCCAGCAGCCCGGGGACAGGCGTTAACTATGGCTACACCTTC. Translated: CASSPGTGVNYGYTF.

The DNA of the CDR3 is TGTGCCAGCAGCCTGGGCGACAGGAACACTGAAGCTTTCTTT. It yields the protein CASSLGDRNTEAFF. The chain couples TRBV5-6 to TRBJ1-1; possibly TRBD1 for D (5 bases). The CDR3 is 14 residues long. Germline assignment: CDR1 SGHDT and CDR2 YYEEEE. Trimming took 4 bases from V and 1 from J, leaving 11 bases between them.

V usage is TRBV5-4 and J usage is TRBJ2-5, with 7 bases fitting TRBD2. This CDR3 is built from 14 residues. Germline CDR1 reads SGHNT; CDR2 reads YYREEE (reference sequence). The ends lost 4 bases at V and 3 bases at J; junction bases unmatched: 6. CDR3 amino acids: CASSRWGGEETQYF. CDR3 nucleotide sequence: TGTGCCAGCAGCCGATGGGGAGGGGAAGAGACCCAGTACTTC.

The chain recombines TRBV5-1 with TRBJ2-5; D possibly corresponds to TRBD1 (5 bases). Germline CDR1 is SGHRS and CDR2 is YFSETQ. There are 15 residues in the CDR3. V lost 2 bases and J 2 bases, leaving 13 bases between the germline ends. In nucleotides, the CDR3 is TGCGCCAGCAGCTTCGGCAGGGTGGGTCAAGAGACCCAGTACTTC. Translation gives CASSFGRVGQETQYF.

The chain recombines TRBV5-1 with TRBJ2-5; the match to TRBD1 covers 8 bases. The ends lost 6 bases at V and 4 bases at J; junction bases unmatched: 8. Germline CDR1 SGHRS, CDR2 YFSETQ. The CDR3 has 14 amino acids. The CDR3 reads CASTTGGRGETQYF. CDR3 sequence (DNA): TGCGCCAGCACTACAGGGGGTAGAGGAGAGACCCAGTACTTC.

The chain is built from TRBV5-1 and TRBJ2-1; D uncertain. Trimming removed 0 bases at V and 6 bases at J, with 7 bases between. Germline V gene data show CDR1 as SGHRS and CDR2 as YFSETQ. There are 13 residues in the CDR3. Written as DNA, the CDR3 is TGCGCCAGCAGCTTGGACGCTATCAATGAGCAGTTCTTC. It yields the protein CASSLDAINEQFF.

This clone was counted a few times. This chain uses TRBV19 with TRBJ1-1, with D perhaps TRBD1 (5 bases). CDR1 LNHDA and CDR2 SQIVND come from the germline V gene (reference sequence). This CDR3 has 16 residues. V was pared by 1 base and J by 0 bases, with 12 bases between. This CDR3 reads CASSIGFGRVNTEAFF. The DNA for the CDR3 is TGTGCCAGTAGTATAGGATTCGGCAGGGTGAACACTGAAGCTTTCTTT.

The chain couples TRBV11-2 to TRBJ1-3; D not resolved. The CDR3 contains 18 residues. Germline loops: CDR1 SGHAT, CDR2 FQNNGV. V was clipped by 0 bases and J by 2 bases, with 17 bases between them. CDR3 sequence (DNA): TGTGCCAGCAGCTTAGAGGGTTTCAGTTCTGGAGCTGGAAACACCATATATTTT. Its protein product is CASSLEGFSSGAGNTIYF.

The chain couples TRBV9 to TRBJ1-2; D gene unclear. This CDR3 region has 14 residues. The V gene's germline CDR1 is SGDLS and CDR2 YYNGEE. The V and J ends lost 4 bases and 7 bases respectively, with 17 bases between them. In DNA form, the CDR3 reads TGTGCCAGCAGCCCGTCGAGGGAGTGGCCTGGCTACACCTTC. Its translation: CASSPSREWPGYTF.

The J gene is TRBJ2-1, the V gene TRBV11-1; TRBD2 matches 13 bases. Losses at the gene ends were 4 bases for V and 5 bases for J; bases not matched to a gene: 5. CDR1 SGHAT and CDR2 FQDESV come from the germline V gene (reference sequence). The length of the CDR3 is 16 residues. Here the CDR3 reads CASSSRTSGGNNEQFF. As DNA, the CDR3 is TGTGCCAGCAGCTCCCGGACTAGCGGGGGAAACAATGAGCAGTTCTTC. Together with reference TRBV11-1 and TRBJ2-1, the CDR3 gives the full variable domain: EAEVAQSPRYKITEKSQAVAFWCDPISGHATLYWYRQILGQGPELLVQFQDESVVDDSQLPKDRFSAERLKGVDSTLKIQPAELGDSAMYLCASSSRTSGGNNEQFFGPGTRLTVL.

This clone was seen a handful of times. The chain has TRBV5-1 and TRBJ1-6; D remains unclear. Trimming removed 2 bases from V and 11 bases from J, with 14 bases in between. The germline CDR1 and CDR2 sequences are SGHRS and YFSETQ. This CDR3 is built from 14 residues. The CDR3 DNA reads TGCGCCAGCAGCTTTAGTCCCCGGCGGGCACCCCTCCACTTT. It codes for CASSFSPRRAPLHF.